This T cell receptor beta chain was profiled in a study of shared clonotypes between healthy human individuals. Study results and limitations: Around 5.4% of naive CD4 clonotypes were common to a few donors. What rarefaction showed was incomplete sorted-subset sequencing despite large depth. Generation probabilities were higher for clonotypes shared across all four sorted-subset donors than for unshared ones.

Details on this clone: What it binds is unknown.

The repertoire was sequenced with immunoSEQ multiplex PCR; TCRdb's copy has only in-frame clones and lacks some. The table shows about 1,500,000 clones, with approximately 97% occurring only once. The CDR3 loop spans 17 amino acids. Germline lookup yields CDR1 SEHNR and CDR2 FQNEAQ (reference sequence). Trimming removed 5 bases from V and 0 bases from J, with 16 bases in between. Sequenced sample: naive CD4+ T cells sorted from blood. Subset reported: CD45RA+ positively selected. The V gene is TRBV7-9, the J gene TRBJ1-4; the D gene is possibly TRBD1 (5 bases). The receptor was derived from a man aged 25 to 40 in good health. CDR3 region: CASSPLKFRATNEKLFF. The CDR3 DNA is TGTGCCAGCAGCCCGCTTAAATTCAGGGCAACTAATGAAAAACTGTTTTTT. The full variable domain, rest sourced from reference TRBV7-9 and TRBJ1-4, is DTGVSQNPRHKITKRGQNVTFRCDPISEHNRLYWYRQTLGQGPEFLTYFQNEAQLEKSRLLSDRFSAERPKGSFSTLEIQRTEQGDSAMYLCASSPLKFRATNEKLFFGSGTQLSVL.